The 8 T cell receptor beta chains in this list originate from one sample, sequenced in a study of T cells in Graves' hyperthyroidism and ophthalmopathy. Researchers took RNA transcripts and amplified the TCR beta CDR3 regions from them. First-round RT-PCR targeting the TCR CDR3 was performed with the HTBI primer set. TCRdb fed the multiplex PCR reads into MiXCR, producing one record per CDR3 protein. Among about 420,000 distinct CDR3 sequences, roughly an eighth were seen once, and the ten largest hold roughly 4.8%. The specimen sequenced was blood. The receptors shown here come from a woman aged 18 to 35 with Graves' hyperthyroidism.

This clonotype was picked up a small number of times. The chain combines TRBV27 with TRBJ2-2; D might be TRBD2 (7 bases). The CDR3 runs 15 residues. The V and J ends lost 5 bases and 7 bases respectively, with 17 bases between them. Germline V gene data show CDR1 as MNHEY and CDR2 as SMNVEV (reference sequence). The chain's CDR3 is CASSPWAGAGGELFF. The CDR3 nucleotides are TGTGCCAGCAGTCCCTGGGCGGGGGCGGGCGGGGAGCTGTTTTTT.

This clonotype was seen many times. The chain uses TRBV20-1 and TRBJ1-5; 7 nucleotides agree with TRBD1. The V segment lost 5 bases and the J segment 4 bases; nucleotides outside the gene matches: 8. This CDR3 has 14 residues. CDR1 and CDR2 from the germline V gene are DFQATT and SNEGSKA (reference sequence). CDR3 sequence (DNA): TGCAGTGCTCATCCCGGGACAGCAAATCAGCCCCAGCATTTT. Amino acids: CSAHPGTANQPQHF.

This clonotype showed up many times. The V and J genes are TRBV12-3 or TRBV12-4 and TRBJ1-2; D is perhaps TRBD1 (6 bases). The CDR3 has 13 residues. The germline V and J ends were trimmed by 2 bases and 8 bases, with 12 bases remaining between them. DNA for the CDR3: TGTGCCAGCAGTTTAATACGGGGGCGCGGCTACACCTTC. It codes for CASSLIRGRGYTF.

This clonotype was observed many times. The chain couples TRBV7-2 to TRBJ1-5, with a weak D call TRBD1 (5 bases). The CDR3 has 16 residues. The V end was cut by 3 bases, the J end by 2 bases, with 14 bases between. CDR1 is SGHTA, CDR2 FQGNSA, per germline. CDR3: CASSFDGARGNQPQHF. CDR3 DNA: TGTGCCAGCAGCTTTGACGGGGCGCGGGGCAATCAGCCCCAGCATTTT.

The chain joins TRBV19 to TRBJ1-2; TRBD1 is a possible D gene (5 bases). V was clipped by 3 bases and J by 4 bases, with 12 bases between them. The CDR3 runs to 14 residues. From germline, CDR1 is LNHDA and CDR2 SQIVND (reference sequence). CDR3 amino acids: CASSIGRRGYGYTF. The CDR3 DNA is TGTGCCAGTAGTATTGGACGAAGGGGCTATGGCTACACCTTC.

In this sample, this clonotype turned up a few times. The chain is built from TRBV20-1 and TRBJ2-1, with TRBD1 as a possible D gene (6 bases). The CDR3 is 14 amino acids. CDR1 is DFQATT and CDR2 is SNEGSKA in the germline V gene (reference sequence). V gave up 1 base and J gave up 2 bases, with 9 bases separating them. The CDR3 bases are TGCAGTGCTAGAGGGGGGACACCCTACAATGAGCAGTTCTTC. Amino acids: CSARGGTPYNEQFF.

This clonotype occurred many times. This sequence joins TRBV12-3 or TRBV12-4 and TRBJ1-2, with TRBD1 as a possible D gene (6 bases). V lost 6 bases to trimming and J lost 6 bases, with 17 bases between them. This CDR3 contains 14 residues. The CDR3 region is CASRERGGADGYTF. The CDR3 region has the DNA TGTGCCAGCAGAGAACGGGGGGGCGCGGATGGCTACACCTTC.

This clonotype was seen a few times. The chain recombines TRBV18 with TRBJ1-5; 8 bases match TRBD1. Germline V lookup: CDR1 KGHSH, CDR2 LQKENI. The CDR3 is 13 residues long. The V segment lost 4 bases and the J segment 7 bases; nucleotides outside the gene matches: 3. CDR3 DNA: TGTGCCAGCTCACTGGACAGGGAACAGCCCCAGCATTTT. This codes for CASSLDREQPQHF.